This T cell receptor (beta chain) stems from a study of T cell responses to AZD1222 COVID-19 vaccine. As for the study in general: Analysis merged second doses at about 4 or about 12 weeks. General study results and limits: Females outnumbered males among donors, who were mostly white British; clonal diversity was possibly underestimated. Among AZD1222 vaccinees, only six were seropositive at baseline. Vaccination with two AZD1222 doses was followed by a rise in Spike-specific TCR breadth and depth.

Trimming took off 4 bases at V and 0 bases at J, with 5 bases between the two ends. CDR3 length equals 13 residues. The germline CDR1 and CDR2 sequences are SGHTS and YDEGEE. Using immunoSEQ multiplex PCR, the repertoire was profiled, and TCRdb retains in-frame clones only, with some absent. The sample lists approximately 130,000 clones, over 85% occurring once. About this clone: Its specificity is unknown.

This chain links TRBV5-8 with TRBJ1-3, with D possibly TRBD1 on 5 matching bases. This sample comprised peripheral blood, obtained on day 0 of AZD1222 vaccination. This TCR derives from an adult in good health. CDR3 in DNA: TGTGCCAGCAGCGGGGCCTCTGGAAACACCATATATTTT. Translated: CASSGASGNTIYF.